Listed below are T cell receptor beta chains from one sample, sequenced in a study of cytomegalovirus exposure and HLA in healthy donors. The data were produced by immunoSEQ multiplex PCR, yet TCRdb's version contains in-frame clones alone and is incomplete. The sample has hundreds of thousands of clones; approximately 70% are singletons. Sequences were obtained from PBMCs. Receptor source: a female donor in good health and CMV-seronegative. CDR3s include the opening cysteine and the closing phenylalanine or tryptophan. The order of the fields is J gene, D gene, clone size, V gene, CDR3 DNA, CDR3 protein. The D gene is left open where the match is weak. Clone sizes are given selectively: once, few, many, or a class where the clone is expanded.

TRBJ2-3 - - TRBV5-1 TGCGCCAGCAGCTTGATGAGGGAAGCGGATGAGCAGTATTTT CASSLMREADEQYF
TRBJ2-1 - - TRBV10-1 TGCGCCAGCAGTGAACTTTTCCAGCGTGGATACAATGAGCAGTTCTTC CASSELFQRGYNEQFF
TRBJ2-3 - few TRBV9 TGTGCCAGCAGCGTAGGAGGTGTCTACACAGATACGCAGTATTTT CASSVGGVYTDTQYF
TRBJ2-7 TRBD2 - TRBV9 TGTGCCAGCAGCGTAGGCGGGACTAGCGGTTTCGAGCAGTACTTC CASSVGGTSGFEQYF
TRBJ2-7 - - TRBV29-1 TGCAGCGTCTCTAAGGAGACAGCCTACGAGCAGTACTTC CSVSKETAYEQYF
TRBJ2-7 - - TRBV2 TGTGCCAGCAGGGACTACACCTACGAGCAGTACTTC CASRDYTYEQYF
TRBJ1-6 - - TRBV5-1 TGCGCCAGCCGGGACGGGGGAAATTCACCCCTCCACTTT CASRDGGNSPLHF
TRBJ2-5 TRBD2 - TRBV7-9 TGTGCCAGCAGCTTCGGGACTAGCGTACAAGAGACCCAGTACTTC CASSFGTSVQETQYF
TRBJ1-3 - - TRBV5-1 TGCGCCAGCAGCTTGGCGCCCCAGGGAGGAAACACCATATATTTT CASSLAPQGGNTIYF
TRBJ2-7 - - TRBV5-1 TGCGCCAGCAGCCCTCCAGGTGCCCACTACGAGCAGTACTTC CASSPPGAHYEQYF
TRBJ2-4 - - TRBV4-1 TGCGCCAGCAGCCAAGATGGGACTCATCCGAGGGAAAACATTCAGTACTTC CASSQDGTHPRENIQYF
TRBJ2-1 TRBD1 - TRBV5-1 TGCGCCAGCAGCCCAGGGACAGGATACAATGAGCAGTTCTTC CASSPGTGYNEQFF
TRBJ2-2 - - TRBV7-3 TGTGCCAGCAGGGGGCCGCAGAACACCGGGGAGCTGTTTTTT CASRGPQNTGELFF
TRBJ2-7 TRBD1 - TRBV4-1 TGCGCCAGCAGCCAAGGGGGACAGGGGAACTACGAGCAGTACTTC CASSQGGQGNYEQYF
TRBJ1-1 TRBD1 few TRBV7-9 TGTGCCAGCAGCTTCGACAGGGGTGAAGCTTTCTTT CASSFDRGEAFF
TRBJ1-3 - - TRBV6-1 TGTGCCAGCAGAACAGGTTTTACTGGAAACACCATATATTTT CASRTGFTGNTIYF
TRBJ1-2 - - TRBV2 TGTGCCAGCAGTGGACAGTCCTTTAACTATGGCTACACCTTC CASSGQSFNYGYTF